One sample yielded the 27 T cell receptor beta chains listed below, sequenced in a study of cytotoxic CD8 clonotypes in ibrutinib-treated CLL. Using immunoSEQ multiplex PCR, the repertoire was profiled, and TCRdb retains in-frame clones only, with some absent. The table lists about 29,000 clones, 75% to 80% of them singletons, with roughly 48% in the top ten. The sample consisted of PBMCs, taken after 36 months of ibrutinib treatment. All receptors come from a human donor with chronic lymphocytic leukemia.

The chain uses TRBV4-2 and TRBJ1-2; no definite D call. V dropped 3 bases and J dropped 7 bases, with 15 bases sitting between them. The CDR3 covers 14 residues. The germline V gene encodes CDR1 LGHNA and CDR2 YNFKEQ. The CDR3 nucleotides are TGTGCCAGCAGCCACCCCCGGGCCGTCCGTGGCTACACCTTC. Its translation: CASSHPRAVRGYTF.

This chain joins TRBV19 and TRBJ1-1; 9 nucleotides line up with TRBD1. The CDR3 sequence is 15 residues long. J was trimmed by 1 base and V by 2 bases; bases with no gene match: 2. CDR1 is LNHDA, CDR2 SQIVND, per germline (reference sequence). The CDR3 DNA follows: TGTGCCAGTAGTATAATGGGACAGGGGAACACTGAAGCTTTCTTT. It yields the protein CASSIMGQGNTEAFF. Variable domain in full (rest from reference TRBV19 and TRBJ1-1): DGGITQSPKYLFRKEGQNVTLSCEQNLNHDAMYWYRQDPGQGLRLIYYSQIVNDFQKGDIAEGYSVSREKKESFPLTVTSAQKNPTAFYLCASSIMGQGNTEAFFGQGTRLTVV.

The rearrangement joins TRBV14 to TRBJ2-7, with TRBD1 identical over 9 bases. Per germline, CDR1 SGHDN and CDR2 FVKESK. V was clipped by 3 bases and J by 5 bases; unmatched bases: 11. The CDR3 is 16 residues long. Here the CDR3 reads CASSHRMGQGGHEQYF. The CDR3 DNA reads TGTGCCAGCAGCCATAGGATGGGACAGGGCGGCCACGAGCAGTACTTC.

The V and J genes are TRBV7-8 and TRBJ2-5; D is unclear. The CDR3 totals 11 residues. Looked up from germline, CDR1 is SGHVS and CDR2 is FQNEAQ. The V end lost 5 bases, the J end lost 5 bases, and 6 bases lay between the germline ends. The CDR3, as DNA: TGTGCCAGCAGCCCTACCGAGACCCAGTACTTC. Protein: CASSPTETQYF. Based on the CDR3 plus reference TRBV7-8 and TRBJ2-5, the full variable domain is GAGVSQSPRYKVAKRGQDVALRCDPISGHVSLFWYQQALGQGPEFLTYFQNEAQLDKSGLPSDRFFAERPEGSVSTLKIQRTQQEDSAVYLCASSPTETQYFGPGTRLLVL.

This chain connects TRBV21-1 to TRBJ1-2. TRBV21-1 is a documented pseudogene. CDR3 size: 15 residues. The CDR3 bases are TGTGCCAGCAGCCCCAGGTCGGGGGGGGCCGGTGGCTACACCTTC. This codes for CASSPRSGGAGGYTF.

The gene calls are TRBV6-5 and TRBJ2-1; 7 positions match TRBD1. The CDR3 extends over 14 amino acids. Germline V CDR1 and CDR2: MNHEY, SVGAGI. J gave up 2 bases and V 5 bases, and 3 bases lay outside the gene matches. In DNA, the CDR3 is TGTGCCAGCAGTCGACAGGGTGCCTACAATGAGCAGTTCTTC. Protein sequence: CASSRQGAYNEQFF.

This chain links TRBV6-1 with TRBJ1-3; D gene unclear. Germline V lookup: CDR1 MNHNS, CDR2 SASEGT. This CDR3 is 14 amino acids long. Trimming left V 7 bases short and J 0 bases short, with 10 bases between. The CDR3 sequence: CASIVDLSGNTIYF. CDR3 bases: TGTGCCAGCATAGTTGACCTCTCTGGAAACACCATATATTTT.

This clone appeared a few times. This chain uses TRBV7-8 with TRBJ2-7; maybe TRBD1 (6 bases). Per the germline V gene, CDR1 is SGHVS and CDR2 is FQNEAQ. V gave up 9 bases and J gave up 2 bases, with 11 bases separating them. The CDR3 is made up of 12 amino acids. The CDR3 coding sequence is TGTGCCAGTTATGACAGGACCTACGAGCAGTACTTC. As protein: CASYDRTYEQYF. The full variable domain, completed using reference TRBV7-8 and TRBJ2-7, is GAGVSQSPRYKVAKRGQDVALRCDPISGHVSLFWYQQALGQGPEFLTYFQNEAQLDKSGLPSDRFFAERPEGSVSTLKIQRTQQEDSAVYLCASYDRTYEQYFGPGTRLTVT.

This rearrangement joins TRBV5-1 to TRBJ2-5; the match to TRBD1 covers 9 bases. The germline gives CDR1 SGHRS, CDR2 YFSETQ. The V gene end was trimmed by 4 bases and the J gene end by 2 bases; junction bases not matched to a gene: 9. This CDR3 has 16 residues. As DNA, the CDR3 is TGCGCCAGCAGCAGATTTACGGGGACAGGGCAAGAGACCCAGTACTTC. It translates to CASSRFTGTGQETQYF.

The rearrangement links TRBV7-8 to TRBJ2-1, with TRBD1 matching 9 bases. Germline trimming cut 5 bases from V and 0 bases from J; bases unmatched to any gene: 8. CDR1 and CDR2 (germline): SGHVS, FQNEAQ. The CDR3 is made up of 17 amino acids. CDR3 sequence reads: CASSLGQGTSSYNEQFF. The DNA of the CDR3 is TGTGCCAGCAGCCTTGGACAGGGGACGAGCTCCTACAATGAGCAGTTCTTC.

The V gene is TRBV4-2, the J gene TRBJ2-5; no reliable D call. Germline CDR1 LGHNA, CDR2 YNFKEQ. V was pared by 0 bases and J by 1 base, with 9 bases between. The CDR3 sequence is 15 residues long. The chain's CDR3 is CASSQESATQETQYF. As DNA, the CDR3 is TGTGCCAGCAGCCAAGAGTCAGCAACCCAAGAGACCCAGTACTTC.

This chain joins TRBV5-1 and TRBJ1-6; D possibly corresponds to TRBD1 (5 bases). The CDR3 runs 16 residues. The ends were cut back, 4 bases at V and 6 bases at J, with 17 bases in the middle. Per germline, CDR1 SGHRS and CDR2 YFSETQ. The CDR3 DNA sequence: TGCGCCAGCAGCCCTGAGGGGCAGGGATTTAATTCACCCCTCCACTTT. It is translated as CASSPEGQGFNSPLHF. Full variable domain (remainder filled in from reference TRBV5-1 and TRBJ1-6): KAGVTQTPRYLIKTRGQQVTLSCSPISGHRSVSWYQQTPGQGLQFLFEYFSETQRNKGNFPGRFSGRQFSNSRSEMNVSTLELGDSALYLCASSPEGQGFNSPLHFGNGTRLTVT.

The V gene is TRBV5-4, the J gene TRBJ2-3; 9 bases align to TRBD1. CDR1 is SGHNT and CDR2 is YYREEE in the germline V gene (reference sequence). CDR3 length equals 15 residues. Trimming at V came to 4 bases and at J to 1 base, leaving 4 bases not matched to a gene. The CDR3 DNA sequence: TGTGCCAGCAGCAAGGACAGGGGCGGCACAGATACGCAGTATTTT. Translation gives CASSKDRGGTDTQYF. The full variable domain, its missing parts supplied by reference TRBV5-4 and TRBJ2-3, is ETGVTQSPTHLIKTRGQQVTLRCSSQSGHNTVSWYQQALGQGPQFIFQYYREEENGRGNFPPRFSGLQFPNYSSELNVNALELDDSALYLCASSKDRGGTDTQYFGPGTRLTVL.

The gene calls are TRBV27 and TRBJ1-1; D perhaps matches TRBD1 (6 bases). CDR3 length: 15 amino acids. V was trimmed by 3 bases and J by 0 bases, leaving 11 bases between them. Germline-derived CDR1 and CDR2 are MNHEY and SMNVEV (reference sequence). The CDR3 here is CASSFSGQMNTEAFF. The CDR3 coding sequence is TGTGCCAGCAGTTTTTCCGGACAGATGAACACTGAAGCTTTCTTT.

This clone occurred a few times. The chain uses TRBV5-1 and TRBJ1-1; 7 positions agree with TRBD1. This CDR3 has 13 residues. Germline assignment: CDR1 SGHRS and CDR2 YFSETQ. V lost 4 bases and J lost 8; bases outside the gene matches: 8. CDR3 protein: CASSTSGQREAFF. CDR3 sequence (DNA): TGCGCCAGCAGCACCTCGGGACAGAGGGAAGCTTTCTTT.

The V and J genes are TRBV28 and TRBJ2-7, with D possibly TRBD1 on 5 matching bases. Looked up from germline, CDR1 is MDHEN and CDR2 is SYDVKM. The CDR3 sequence is 12 residues long. V lost 3 bases to trimming and J lost 7 bases, with 10 bases between them. The CDR3 coding sequence is TGTGCCAGCAGTTTGAGTCAGGGAGAGCAGTACTTC. Translated: CASSLSQGEQYF.

The chain uses TRBV7-9 and TRBJ2-6; possible D gene TRBD1, 6 bases. The CDR3 has 16 amino acids. Trimming stripped 2 bases from V and 4 bases from J, with 12 bases between. Germline V gene lookup returns CDR1 SEHNR and CDR2 FQNEAQ (reference sequence). This CDR3 reads CASSLPTGNGANVLTF. The DNA of the CDR3 is TGTGCCAGCAGCTTACCTACAGGGAACGGGGCCAACGTCCTGACTTTC.

This clone has ten or more counts. The CDR3 nucleotides are TGCGCCAGCAGCCCAGTAAATCCCCCTGGGATCGCTGAAGCTTTCTTT. It codes for CASSPVNPPGIAEAFF. The chain employs TRBV4-1 and TRBJ1-1, with D hard to call. V lost 4 bases, J lost 6 bases, and 21 bases lay in between. Germline V CDR1 and CDR2: MGHRA, YSYEKL. This CDR3 is built from 16 residues.

The rearrangement links TRBV5-6 to TRBJ2-2; tentative D call: TRBD1 (6 bases). The V gene lost 6 bases and the J gene lost 7 bases, with 7 bases spanning the gap. Per the germline V gene, CDR1 is SGHDT and CDR2 is YYEEEE. This CDR3 is built from 11 residues. CDR3 loop: CASTGVGELFF. The CDR3 nucleotides are TGTGCCAGCACAGGGGTCGGGGAGCTGTTTTTT.

V and J are TRBV7-3 and TRBJ1-1, with D perhaps TRBD1 (6 bases). In germline, CDR1 is SGHTA, CDR2 FQGTGA. The CDR3 runs to 11 residues. V was trimmed by 3 bases and J by 10 bases, leaving 9 bases between them. CDR3 loop: CASSFGGPAFF. The CDR3 DNA reads TGTGCCAGCAGCTTCGGGGGCCCAGCTTTCTTT.

The V gene is TRBV6-1, the J gene TRBJ2-2, with 11 bases fitting TRBD1. CDR3 length equals 23 residues. The junction had 24 bases not matched to a gene; V was cut back by 2 bases and J by 4 bases. From germline, CDR1 is MNHNS and CDR2 SASEGT. The CDR3 region is CASSESGRSLGQGVGVSTGELFF. CDR3 nucleotides: TGTGCCAGCAGTGAATCAGGGAGGTCTCTGGGACAGGGGGTTGGGGTTTCCACCGGGGAGCTGTTTTTT.

J is TRBJ2-5 and V is TRBV4-3, with TRBD2 matching over 8 bases. Germline-derived CDR1 and CDR2 are LGHNA and YSLEER. CDR3 length: 16 amino acids. V was pared by 5 bases and J by 4 bases, with 12 bases of the junction left unmatched. DNA for the CDR3: TGCGCCAGCAGCGCCCACTGGGGACTAGAAGGAGAGACCCAGTACTTC. Amino acids: CASSAHWGLEGETQYF.

In DNA form, the CDR3 reads TGTGCCAGCAGCCAAGAAACGATGGGGGGAGCTGAAAAACTGTTTTTT. This encodes CASSQETMGGAEKLFF. This rearrangement joins TRBV4-2 to TRBJ1-4; a possible D gene is TRBD1 (5 bases). CDR1 is LGHNA, CDR2 YNFKEQ, per germline. The length of the CDR3 is 16 residues. Trimming removed 0 bases at V and 7 bases at J, with 15 bases between.

This clone occurred a few times. V gene TRBV27 combines with J gene TRBJ1-5; D might be TRBD1 (5 bases). The germline CDR1 and CDR2 sequences are MNHEY and SMNVEV (reference sequence). The CDR3 covers 13 residues. V was trimmed by 5 bases and J by 3 bases, leaving 8 bases between them. CDR3 DNA sequence: TGTGCCAGCAGTCAGGGTCCCAATCAGCCCCAGCATTTT. Residues: CASSQGPNQPQHF.

The rearrangement uses TRBV4-3 and TRBJ1-2, with 8 bases matching TRBD1. The CDR3 is 17 residues long. Trimming removed 2 bases from V and 4 bases from J; junction bases left unmatched: 12. Per the germline V gene, CDR1 is LGHNA and CDR2 is YSLEER. Here the CDR3 reads CASSQLLAGTGIYGYTF. CDR3 DNA sequence: TGCGCCAGCAGCCAACTTCTGGCCGGGACAGGTATCTATGGCTACACCTTC.

The V call is TRBV18, the J call TRBJ2-2; D might be TRBD2 (6 bases). In germline, CDR1 is KGHSH, CDR2 LQKENI. V lost 4 bases and J lost 4, with 10 bases in between. The CDR3 loop spans 14 amino acids. The CDR3 reads CASSLSSATGELFF. CDR3 sequence (DNA): TGTGCCAGCTCACTATCTAGCGCCACCGGGGAGCTGTTTTTT.

The rearrangement joins TRBV5-4 to TRBJ2-7, with D maybe TRBD1 (5 bases). The CDR3 contains 14 residues. Trimming took off 4 bases at V and 3 bases at J, with 14 bases between the two ends. CDR1 and CDR2 (germline): SGHNT, YYREEE (reference sequence). CDR3 sequence reads: CASSPRAGIYEQYF. The CDR3 coding sequence is TGTGCCAGCAGCCCCCGGGCAGGGATCTACGAGCAGTACTTC.